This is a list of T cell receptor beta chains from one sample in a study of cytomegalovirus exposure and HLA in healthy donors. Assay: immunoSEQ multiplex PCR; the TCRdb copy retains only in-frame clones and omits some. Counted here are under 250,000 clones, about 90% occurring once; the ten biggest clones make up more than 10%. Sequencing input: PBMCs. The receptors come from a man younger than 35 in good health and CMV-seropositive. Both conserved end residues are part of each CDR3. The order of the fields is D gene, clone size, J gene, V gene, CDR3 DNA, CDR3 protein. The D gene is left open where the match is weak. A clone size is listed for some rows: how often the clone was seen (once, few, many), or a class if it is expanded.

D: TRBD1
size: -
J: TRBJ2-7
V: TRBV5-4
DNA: TGTGCCAGCAACTTACAGGGGACGACATACGAGCAGTACTTC
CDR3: CASNLQGTTYEQYF

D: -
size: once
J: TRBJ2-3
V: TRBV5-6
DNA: TGTGCCAGCAGCTTGGAATTGACCTCCCACACAGATACGCAGTATTTT
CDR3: CASSLELTSHTDTQYF

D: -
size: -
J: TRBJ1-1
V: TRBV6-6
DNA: TGTGCCAGCAGCCTCCAGCGGGCCCAAGCTTTCTTT
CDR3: CASSLQRAQAFF

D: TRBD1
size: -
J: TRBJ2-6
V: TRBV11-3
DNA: TGTGCCAGCAGCCAGGGACAGGGGGCGACTGGGGCCAACGTCCTGACTTTC
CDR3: CASSQGQGATGANVLTF

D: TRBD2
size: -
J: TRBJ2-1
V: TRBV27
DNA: TGTGCCAGCAGTCCAAGGCTCGGCGGGAGGGACTTATTGGTCAATGAGCAGTTCTTC
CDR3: CASSPRLGGRDLLVNEQFF

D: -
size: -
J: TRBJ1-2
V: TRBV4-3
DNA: TGCGCCAGCAGCCAAGGCCGTAACTATGGCTACACCTTC
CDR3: CASSQGRNYGYTF

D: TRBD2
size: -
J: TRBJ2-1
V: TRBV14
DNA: TGTGCCAGCAGCCACACGAGCGGGAGGCACTCCTACAATGAGCAGTTCTTC
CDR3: CASSHTSGRHSYNEQFF

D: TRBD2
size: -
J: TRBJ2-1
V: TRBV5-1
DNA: TGCGCCAGCAGCACGACTAGCGGGAGTCTCAATGAGCAGTTCTTC
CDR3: CASSTTSGSLNEQFF

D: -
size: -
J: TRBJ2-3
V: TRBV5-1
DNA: TGCGCCAGCAGCTTGGATATTGTGGGTAGCACAGATACGCAGTATTTT
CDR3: CASSLDIVGSTDTQYF

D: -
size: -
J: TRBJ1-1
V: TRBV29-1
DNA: TGCAGCGTCACCGGCCGGGCGAACACTGAAGCTTTCTTT
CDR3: CSVTGRANTEAFF

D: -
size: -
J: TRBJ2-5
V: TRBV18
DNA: TGTGCCAGCTCACCACCGGGCAGTGAGACCCAGTACTTC
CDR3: CASSPPGSETQYF

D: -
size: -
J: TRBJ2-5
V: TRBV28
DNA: TGTGCCAGCAGTTTAGTGCTAGTCTATGAGACCCAGTACTTC
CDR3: CASSLVLVYETQYF

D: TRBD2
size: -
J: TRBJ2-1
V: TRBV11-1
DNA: TGTGCCAGCAGCTTGGGACTAGGGAACAACAATGAGCAGTTCTTC
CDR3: CASSLGLGNNNEQFF

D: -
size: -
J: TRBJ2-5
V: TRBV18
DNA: TGTGCCAGCTCACCAATAGTCGATTGGGAGACCCAGTACTTC
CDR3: CASSPIVDWETQYF

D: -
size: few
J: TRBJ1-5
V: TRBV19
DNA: TGTGCCAGCAAAAGGTCCCGAGGGAATCAGCCCCAGCATTTT
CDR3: CASKRSRGNQPQHF

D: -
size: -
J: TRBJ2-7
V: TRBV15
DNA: TGTGCCACCAGCAGAGATAACGGTATCTTAGAGCAGTACTTC
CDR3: CATSRDNGILEQYF

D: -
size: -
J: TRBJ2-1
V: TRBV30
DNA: TGTGCCTGGAGTGTGTCTAGCGACGATGAGCAGTTCTTC
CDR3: CAWSVSSDDEQFF

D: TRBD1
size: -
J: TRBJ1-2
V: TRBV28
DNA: TGTGCCAGCAGTCGGGACAGGTTCTATGGCTACACCTTC
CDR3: CASSRDRFYGYTF

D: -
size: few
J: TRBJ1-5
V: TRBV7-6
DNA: TGTGCCAGCAGCCAGACGGCAGGGGATCAGCCCCAGCATTTT
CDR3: CASSQTAGDQPQHF

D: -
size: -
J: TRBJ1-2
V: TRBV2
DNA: TGTGCCAGCGGATCGGGACAATTAAAAATCCATGGCTACACCTTC
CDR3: CASGSGQLKIHGYTF

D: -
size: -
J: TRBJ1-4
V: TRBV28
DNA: TGTGCCAGCAGTTGGGGGTTCGTGGGCCAAAATGAAAAACTGTTTTTT
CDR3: CASSWGFVGQNEKLFF

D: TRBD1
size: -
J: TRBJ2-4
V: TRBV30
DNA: TGTGCCTGGAGTGGGGACAGGGAAGCCAAAAACATTCAGTACTTC
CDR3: CAWSGDREAKNIQYF

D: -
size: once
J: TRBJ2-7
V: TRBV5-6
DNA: TGTGCCAGCAGCTGGAGAGTGGCGGGCCGCTCCTACGAGCAGTACTTC
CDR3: CASSWRVAGRSYEQYF

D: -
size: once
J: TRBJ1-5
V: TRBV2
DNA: TGTGCCAGCAGTGAAGCCTGGGGTGGCAATCAGCCCCAGCATTTT
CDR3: CASSEAWGGNQPQHF

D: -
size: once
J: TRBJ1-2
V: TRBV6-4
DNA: TGTGCCAGCAGTGAGCAGGGGAGAGGCTACACCTTC
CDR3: CASSEQGRGYTF

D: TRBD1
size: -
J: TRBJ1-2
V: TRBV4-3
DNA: TGCGCCAGCAGCCAAGATAGCTTCCGGACAGGGATATATGGCTACACCTTC
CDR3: CASSQDSFRTGIYGYTF

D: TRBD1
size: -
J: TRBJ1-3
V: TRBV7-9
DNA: TGTGCCAGCAGCAGGGGACAGGGTTCAGCTGGAAACACCATATATTTT
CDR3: CASSRGQGSAGNTIYF

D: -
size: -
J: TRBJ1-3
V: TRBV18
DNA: TGTGCCAGCTCACCACCGGGTGCAAGCTCTGGAAACACCATATATTTT
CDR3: CASSPPGASSGNTIYF

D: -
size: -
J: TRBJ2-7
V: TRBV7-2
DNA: TGTGCCAGCAGCTTAGTCCCAGTAGCCTACGAGCAGTACTTC
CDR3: CASSLVPVAYEQYF

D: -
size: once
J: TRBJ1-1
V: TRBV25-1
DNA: TGTGCCAGCAGAAGCCGGGACGGGGAAAACATGAACACTGAAGCTTTCTTT
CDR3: CASRSRDGENMNTEAFF

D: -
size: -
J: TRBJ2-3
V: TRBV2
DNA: TGTGCCAGCAGCGACGGGAGTACAGATACGCAGTATTTT
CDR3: CASSDGSTDTQYF

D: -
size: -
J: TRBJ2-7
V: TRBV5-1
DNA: TGCGCCAGCAGCTTACTCGGGGTCGGCGAGCAGTACTTC
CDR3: CASSLLGVGEQYF

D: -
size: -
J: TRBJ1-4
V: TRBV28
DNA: TGTGCCAGCAGTTTAGGGGAAGATGAAAAACTGTTTTTT
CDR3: CASSLGEDEKLFF

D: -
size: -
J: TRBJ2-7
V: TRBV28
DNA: TGTGCCAGCAGTCCGACGGACGGGAGCTCCTACGAGCAGTACTTC
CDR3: CASSPTDGSSYEQYF

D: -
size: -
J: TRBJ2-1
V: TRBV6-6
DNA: TGTGCCAGCAGCCCTCTAGGCGGCTCCCCCTACAATGAGCAGTTCTTC
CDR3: CASSPLGGSPYNEQFF

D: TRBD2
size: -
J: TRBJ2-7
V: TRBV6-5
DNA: TGTGCCAGCAGTTACCAGACTAGCGGCTTCCACGAGCAGTACTTC
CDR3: CASSYQTSGFHEQYF

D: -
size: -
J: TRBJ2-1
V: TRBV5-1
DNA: TGCGCCAGCAGCTGGACGGATAGCTCCTACAATGAGCAGTTCTTC
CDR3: CASSWTDSSYNEQFF

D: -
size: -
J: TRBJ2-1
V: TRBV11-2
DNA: TGTGCCAGCAGCCTGGAGCGATACAATGAGCAGTTCTTC
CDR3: CASSLERYNEQFF

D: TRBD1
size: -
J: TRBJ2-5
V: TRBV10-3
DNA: TGTGCCACAACAGACAGGGGCGGAGGGGAGACCCAGTACTTC
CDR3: CATTDRGGGETQYF

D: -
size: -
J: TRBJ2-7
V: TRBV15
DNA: TGTGCCACCAGCAGGGGGAGGACAGTCTCCGAGCAGTACTTC
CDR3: CATSRGRTVSEQYF

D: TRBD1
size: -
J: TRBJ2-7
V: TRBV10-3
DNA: TGTGCCATCAGGGGGGACGGGACAGGCTACGAGCAGTACTTC
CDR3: CAIRGDGTGYEQYF

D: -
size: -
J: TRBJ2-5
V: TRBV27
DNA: TGTGCCAGCAGTTTTCTTCGCCAAGAGACCCAGTACTTC
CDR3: CASSFLRQETQYF

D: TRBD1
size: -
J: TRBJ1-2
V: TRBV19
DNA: TGTGCCAGTAGTTCGTACACAGGGGGCGATGGCTACACCTTC
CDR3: CASSSYTGGDGYTF

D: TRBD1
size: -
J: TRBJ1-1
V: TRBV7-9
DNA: TGTGCCAGCAGCGGAAGACAGGGGGCTACGAACACTGAAGCTTTCTTT
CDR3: CASSGRQGATNTEAFF

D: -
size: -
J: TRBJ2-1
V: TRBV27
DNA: TGTGCCAGCGGGAGACAGGCATGGGAGCAGTTCTTC
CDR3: CASGRQAWEQFF

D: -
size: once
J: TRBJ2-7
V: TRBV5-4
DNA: TGTGCCAGCAGCTTCGGACTGAACGAGCAGTACTTC
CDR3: CASSFGLNEQYF

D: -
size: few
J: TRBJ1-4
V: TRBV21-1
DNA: TGTGCCAGCAGCAGACGGTACGGTTATGAAAAACTGTTTTTT
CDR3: CASSRRYGYEKLFF

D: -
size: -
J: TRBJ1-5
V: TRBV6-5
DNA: TGTGCCAGCAGCGGGCGAGTTAATCAGCCCCAGCATTTT
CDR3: CASSGRVNQPQHF

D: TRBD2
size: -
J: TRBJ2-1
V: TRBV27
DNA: TGTGCCAGCAGTTACGGACTAGCGGGGGACAATGAGCAGTTCTTC
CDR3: CASSYGLAGDNEQFF

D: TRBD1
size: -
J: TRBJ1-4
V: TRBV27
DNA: TGTGCCAGCAGTTTGGGCCCCGACAGGGTTGAAAAACTGTTTTTT
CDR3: CASSLGPDRVEKLFF